This entry features one T cell receptor (beta chain) sequence. Libraries were prepared by immunoSEQ multiplex PCR; TCRdb keeps only in-frame clonotypes and omits some of them. Among about 120,000 clones, roughly 78% were seen once, and the ten largest hold 15% to 20%. Per the germline V gene, CDR1 is SGHTA and CDR2 is FQGTGA. The length of the CDR3 is 15 residues. Unmatched junction bases numbered 7, after V lost 2 bases and J lost 5 bases. The sample is drawn from a study of blood T cell repertoires in COVID-19. Study-wide background: T cells, B-cell-depleted T cells, or PBMCs supplied cDNA or gDNA.

The chain links TRBV7-3 to TRBJ2-3; 7 nucleotides line up with TRBD2. Sequencing input: peripheral blood. The TCR comes from a man between 60 and 75 years old with active or convalescent COVID-19. The CDR3 DNA sequence: TGTGCCAGCAGCTTACGCAGCGGGATGGTAGATACGCAGTATTTT. Protein product: CASSLRSGMVDTQYF.